A single sample is the source of the 27 T cell receptor beta chains below, sequenced in a study of graft-versus-host responses after intestinal transplantation. Antigens for these TCRs are unknown. The table came from immunoSEQ multiplex PCR; TCRdb's copy has only in-frame clones and leaves some out. The sample has around 90,000 clones; over 90% are singletons. This specimen was unstimulated CD4+ T cells sorted from spleen or lymph node cells, taken before transplant. These receptors were collected from a human donor who was the organ donor for an intestinal transplant.

V usage is TRBV6-6 and J usage is TRBJ1-3; the D is unclear. Germline CDR1 and CDR2: MNHNY and SVGAGI (reference sequence). The CDR3 spans 12 residues. The V end was cut by 2 bases, the J end by 2 bases, with 1 base between. This CDR3 is CASSYAGNTIYF. CDR3 coding DNA: TGTGCCAGCAGTTACGCTGGAAACACCATATATTTT.

The chain carries TRBV5-6 and TRBJ2-2, with a possible D match to TRBD1 (7 bases). V gave up 1 base and J gave up 6 bases, with 13 bases separating them. The CDR3 sequence is 15 residues long. In germline, CDR1 is SGHDT, CDR2 YYEEEE. This CDR3 reads CASSLMAGGPGELFF. CDR3 nucleotide sequence: TGTGCCAGCAGCTTGATGGCAGGGGGGCCCGGGGAGCTGTTTTTT.

The genes are TRBV2 and TRBJ1-2; possibly TRBD1 for D (5 bases). CDR1 and CDR2 from the germline V gene are SNHLY and FYNNEI. V lost 3 bases to trimming and J lost 2 bases, with 13 bases between them. The CDR3 totals 15 residues. The CDR3 DNA sequence: TGTGCCAGCAGTGAGTCTCGGGAGGGGAACTATGGCTACACCTTC. Translating gives CASSESREGNYGYTF. Together with reference TRBV2 and TRBJ1-2, the CDR3 gives the full variable domain: EPEVTQTPSHQVTQMGQEVILRCVPISNHLYFYWYRQILGQKVEFLVSFYNNEISEKSEIFDDQFSVERPDGSNFTLKIRSTKLEDSAMYFCASSESREGNYGYTFGSGTRLTVV.

The V and J genes are TRBV21-1 and TRBJ1-1. TRBV21-1 is designated a pseudogene. The CDR3 covers 16 residues. The CDR3 region is CASSKNCAGCQGCAFF. The CDR3, as DNA: TGTGCCAGCAGCAAAAATTGTGCGGGGTGTCAAGGGTGCGCTTTCTTT.

The chain joins TRBV2 to TRBJ2-7, with 7 positions matching TRBD1. With 1 base clipped from V and 9 bases from J, the junction kept 6 bases outside the gene matches. Germline loops: CDR1 SNHLY, CDR2 FYNNEI. The CDR3 is made up of 13 amino acids. This CDR3 reads CASSEEGTVGQYF. The DNA of the CDR3 is TGTGCCAGCAGTGAAGAGGGGACAGTCGGGCAGTACTTC.

In DNA, the CDR3 is TGCGCCAGCAGCCAAGGGCCCGCACCCGAATACGAGCAGTACTTC. It yields the protein CASSQGPAPEYEQYF. The chain joins TRBV5-1 to TRBJ2-7, with D hard to call. The V end lost 4 bases, the J end lost 4 bases, and 18 bases lay between the germline ends. Germline V CDR1 and CDR2: SGHRS, YFSETQ. The CDR3 is made up of 15 amino acids.

The chain carries TRBV28 and TRBJ1-3, with no clear D. V lost 3 bases and J 0 bases, leaving 9 bases between the germline ends. This CDR3 spans 15 amino acids. CDR1 is MDHEN, CDR2 SYDVKM, per germline. DNA for the CDR3: TGTGCCAGCAGTTTTGGACGGAGCTCTGGAAACACCATATATTTT. It is translated as CASSFGRSSGNTIYF.

The chain joins TRBV6-5 to TRBJ1-1; D is undetermined. CDR3 length: 12 residues. Germline-derived CDR1 and CDR2 are MNHEY and SVGAGI. Trimming took 10 bases from V and 0 from J, leaving 9 bases between them. The CDR3 loop is CANHQLNTEAFF. The CDR3 region has the DNA TGTGCCAACCACCAATTGAACACTGAAGCTTTCTTT.

The chain links TRBV5-4 to TRBJ1-2; tentative D call: TRBD1 (6 bases). The germline gives CDR1 SGHNT, CDR2 YYREEE (reference sequence). V lost 0 bases, J lost 8 bases, and 32 bases lay in between. The CDR3 contains 20 residues. The DNA for the CDR3 is TGTGCCAGCAGCTTGGATACTCTTCCTTATCAGGGACCGGGGGCCCACGGCTACACCTTC. It is translated as CASSLDTLPYQGPGAHGYTF.

The rearrangement joins TRBV19 to TRBJ1-5; 11 positions match TRBD1. V lost 3 bases, J lost 2 bases, and 6 bases stayed unmatched. The CDR3 loop spans 17 amino acids. The germline gives CDR1 LNHDA, CDR2 SQIVND (reference sequence). In nucleotides, the CDR3 is TGTGCCAGTAGTATCCTGGACAGGGGGCCGGGCAATCAGCCCCAGCATTTT. Protein product: CASSILDRGPGNQPQHF. The full variable domain, its missing parts supplied by reference TRBV19 and TRBJ1-5, is DGGITQSPKYLFRKEGQNVTLSCEQNLNHDAMYWYRQDPGQGLRLIYYSQIVNDFQKGDIAEGYSVSREKKESFPLTVTSAQKNPTAFYLCASSILDRGPGNQPQHFGDGTRLSIL.

The J gene is TRBJ1-6, the V gene TRBV5-4, with a tentative D call TRBD1 (5 bases). The CDR3 has 14 amino acids. The V end was cut by 0 bases, the J end by 8 bases, with 9 bases between. Germline V gene sequence: CDR1 SGHNT, CDR2 YYREEE (reference sequence). The DNA for the CDR3 is TGTGCCAGCAGCTTGGGCCAGGGCCATTCACCCCTCCACTTT. This sequence encodes CASSLGQGHSPLHF. Full variable domain (rest looked up from reference TRBV5-4 and TRBJ1-6): ETGVTQSPTHLIKTRGQQVTLRCSSQSGHNTVSWYQQALGQGPQFIFQYYREEENGRGNFPPRFSGLQFPNYSSELNVNALELDDSALYLCASSLGQGHSPLHFGNGTRLTVT.

The chain uses TRBV9 and TRBJ2-7, with D possibly TRBD2 on 5 matching bases. The CDR3 is 12 amino acids. The V end was cut by 4 bases, the J end by 6 bases, with 11 bases between. The germline gives CDR1 SGDLS, CDR2 YYNGEE. Written as DNA, the CDR3 is TGTGCCAGCAGCTCCGGAGGCTTCGAGCAGTACTTC. It specifies CASSSGGFEQYF.

The rearrangement uses TRBV10-3 and TRBJ2-3; TRBD2 matches 8 bases. With V trimmed by 5 bases and J by 4 bases, 8 bases remained unmatched. CDR1 is ENHRY, CDR2 SYGVKD, per germline. The CDR3 is made up of 15 amino acids. As DNA, the CDR3 is TGTGCCATCAGTAAGGCGGGGGGCCCCGCAGATACGCAGTATTTT. The encoded protein is CAISKAGGPADTQYF.

V and J are TRBV7-2 and TRBJ2-7; D unresolved. Per germline, CDR1 SGHTA and CDR2 FQGNSA. This CDR3 region has 11 residues. V lost 7 bases to trimming and J lost 0 bases, with 4 bases between them. The DNA for the CDR3 is TGTGCCAGCACCCTCTCCTACGAGCAGTACTTC. Its translation: CASTLSYEQYF.

The chain couples TRBV9 to TRBJ1-1; D is possibly TRBD1 (6 bases). The germline V gene encodes CDR1 SGDLS and CDR2 YYNGEE. Trimming took off 3 bases at V and 0 bases at J, with 15 bases between the two ends. This CDR3 is 16 amino acids long. The CDR3 sequence: CASSAGAGTLNTEAFF. The CDR3 nucleotides read TGTGCCAGCAGCGCGGGGGCGGGGACCTTGAACACTGAAGCTTTCTTT.

The chain has TRBV4-1 and TRBJ2-7; no clear D. V lost 1 base and J lost 4, with 11 bases in between. Germline V lookup: CDR1 MGHRA, CDR2 YSYEKL. The CDR3 has 14 residues. The CDR3 DNA reads TGCGCCAGCAGCCAAGGGGTCCAGATATACGAGCAGTACTTC. Translation: CASSQGVQIYEQYF.

The rearrangement joins TRBV27 to TRBJ1-1; D uncertain. Trimming removed 5 bases from V and 6 bases from J, with 16 bases in between. Germline assignment: CDR1 MNHEY and CDR2 SMNVEV (reference sequence). The CDR3 has 14 amino acids. CDR3 sequence reads: CASSRWGRSSEAFF. The CDR3 DNA sequence: TGTGCCAGCAGTCGATGGGGTAGAAGCTCTGAAGCTTTCTTT.

The V gene is TRBV5-4, the J gene TRBJ1-1; D is unresolved. V was cut by 4 bases and J by 0 bases, with 7 bases left in between. The CDR3 has 13 residues. The germline CDR1 and CDR2 sequences are SGHNT and YYREEE (reference sequence). The CDR3, as DNA: TGTGCCAGCAGCCCGGCCATGAACACTGAAGCTTTCTTT. Its translation is CASSPAMNTEAFF.

The chain combines TRBV2 with TRBJ1-2, with 7 bases lining up with TRBD1. The J segment lost 5 bases and the V segment lost 4 bases, leaving 4 bases of the junction unmatched. Germline CDR1 is SNHLY and CDR2 is FYNNEI. This CDR3 has 13 amino acids. The CDR3 nucleotides read TGTGCCAGCAGTGGACAGGGAAGGTATGGCTACACCTTC. It translates to CASSGQGRYGYTF.

The V and J genes are TRBV28 and TRBJ2-2; TRBD1 matches at 10 bases. Germline V CDR1 and CDR2: MDHEN, SYDVKM. Trimming cost V 6 bases and J 7 bases; bases outside gene matches: 8. This CDR3 has 15 amino acids. The CDR3 sequence is CASSSSGTGDGELFF. Written as DNA, the CDR3 is TGTGCCAGCAGCTCATCCGGGACAGGGGACGGGGAGCTGTTTTTT.

This chain joins TRBV6-1 and TRBJ1-3, with unresolved D. In germline, CDR1 is MNHNS, CDR2 SASEGT. V lost 3 bases and J lost 15, with 15 bases in between. This CDR3 comprises 12 residues. CDR3 protein: CASSERSAATYF. The CDR3 nucleotides read TGTGCCAGCAGTGAGCGGTCCGCCGCTACATATTTT.

The chain recombines TRBV5-6 with TRBJ1-2; D perhaps matches TRBD1 (5 bases). V was shortened by 4 bases and J by 0 bases, with 13 bases between the two germline ends. This CDR3 has 15 amino acids. Germline V gives CDR1 SGHDT, CDR2 YYEEEE. As DNA, the CDR3 is TGTGCCAGCAGCCGTCAGGGAAGAGCTAACTATGGCTACACCTTC. This codes for CASSRQGRANYGYTF.

This chain joins TRBV5-4 and TRBJ2-5, with TRBD2 identical over 8 bases. This CDR3 has 18 residues. Trimming took 4 bases from V and 2 from J; bases not matched to a gene: 16. Germline V lookup: CDR1 SGHNT, CDR2 YYREEE (reference sequence). The CDR3 nucleotides read TGTGCCAGCAGCCCCGAGCGGGGCCCTAGCGGGCCTCAAGAGACCCAGTACTTC. It codes for CASSPERGPSGPQETQYF.

V gene TRBV5-1 combines with J gene TRBJ2-1; the match to TRBD2 covers 9 bases. V lost 2 bases, J lost 7 bases, and 10 bases stayed unmatched. Per germline, CDR1 SGHRS and CDR2 YFSETQ. CDR3 length: 16 residues. CDR3 loop: CASSLSRGGASNEQFF. The CDR3 DNA reads TGCGCCAGCAGCTTATCGCGGGGGGGCGCGTCGAATGAGCAGTTCTTC.

V and J are TRBV6-5 and TRBJ1-2, with a weak D call TRBD1 (5 bases). Germline V gene lookup returns CDR1 MNHEY and CDR2 SVGAGI. The CDR3 is made up of 14 amino acids. Trimming shortened V by 5 bases and J by 4 bases, and 14 bases separated the two germline ends. The CDR3 loop is CASSPAQGPYGYTF. CDR3 sequence (DNA): TGTGCCAGCAGTCCAGCTCAGGGTCCCTATGGCTACACCTTC.

V and J are TRBV7-3 and TRBJ2-5; 8 positions match TRBD2. Germline CDR1 reads SGHTA; CDR2 reads FQGTGA. J gave up 5 bases and V 0 bases, and 5 bases lay outside the gene matches. This CDR3 has 15 amino acids. The CDR3 protein is CASSLTGGARETQYF. The CDR3 nucleotides are TGTGCCAGCAGCTTAACCGGGGGGGCGCGGGAGACCCAGTACTTC.

V and J are TRBV25-1 and TRBJ1-2; tentative D call: TRBD1 (6 bases). V lost 3 bases and J 8 bases, leaving 19 bases between the germline ends. Germline lookup yields CDR1 MGHDK and CDR2 SYGVNS. The CDR3 consists of 15 residues. DNA for the CDR3: TGTGCCAGCAGTGACCCCCTCGCAGGGGCGCGGGGCTACACCTTC. It encodes CASSDPLAGARGYTF.